The 32 T cell receptor beta chains below all came from one sample that was sequenced in a study of blood T cell repertoires in COVID-19. The table came from immunoSEQ multiplex PCR; TCRdb's copy has only in-frame clones and leaves some out. Seen here are about 190,000 clones, more than 60% observed once, and the top ten hold 9.5% to 15%. The sample consisted of peripheral blood. Source of these receptors: a woman aged 45-65 years with acute or convalescent COVID-19.

The chain carries TRBV9 and TRBJ2-3; 9 nucleotides align to TRBD1. Looked up from germline, CDR1 is SGDLS and CDR2 is YYNGEE. The ends lost 3 bases at V and 2 bases at J; junction bases unmatched: 7. The CDR3 runs to 16 residues. CDR3 sequence (DNA): TGTGCCAGCAGCGCTTTCCGGGACAGGGCCACAGATACGCAGTATTTT. Encoded protein: CASSAFRDRATDTQYF.

Here the CDR3 DNA reads TGTGCCAGCAGCCCCGAGCCCCACAATGAGCAGTTCTTC. Protein product: CASSPEPHNEQFF. J is TRBJ2-1 and V is TRBV9, with unresolved D. The V and J ends lost 4 bases and 5 bases respectively, with 10 bases between them. This CDR3 is 13 amino acids long. The V gene's germline CDR1 is SGDLS and CDR2 YYNGEE.

V is TRBV30 and J is TRBJ1-6, with D possibly TRBD1 on 6 matching bases. Germline CDR1 GTSNPN, CDR2 SVGIG (reference sequence). This CDR3 region has 15 residues. Trimming took 8 bases from V and 6 from J, leaving 20 bases between them. Here the CDR3 reads CAAKWGQAVNSPLHF. The CDR3 nucleotides read TGTGCCGCTAAGTGGGGGCAGGCTGTTAATTCACCCCTCCACTTT.

In its sample, this clone was seen once. This chain uses TRBV2 with TRBJ2-6, with a possible D match to TRBD1 (6 bases). There are 16 residues in the CDR3. The germline V gene has CDR1 SNHLY and CDR2 FYNNEI. Trimming removed 6 bases from V and 0 bases from J, with 12 bases in between. The CDR3 is CASSFLQGSGANVLTF. In DNA, the CDR3 is TGTGCCAGCAGCTTCCTACAGGGCTCTGGGGCCAACGTCCTGACTTTC.

This sequence joins TRBV28 and TRBJ2-4, with 8 bases that match TRBD1. This CDR3 is built from 15 residues. Germline CDR1 and CDR2: MDHEN and SYDVKM. With V trimmed by 3 bases and J by 3 bases, 4 bases remained unmatched. The CDR3 sequence is CASSFYRGDKNIQYF. The CDR3 nucleotides read TGTGCCAGCAGTTTTTACAGGGGGGACAAAAACATTCAGTACTTC.

The chain links TRBV4-1 to TRBJ2-5; TRBD2 might be the D (6 bases). This CDR3 contains 16 residues. The germline V gene has CDR1 MGHRA and CDR2 YSYEKL. V shed 0 bases and J shed 4 bases, with 15 bases lying between them. CDR3 amino acids: CASSQDRADYGETQYF. The CDR3 region has the DNA TGCGCCAGCAGCCAAGATCGAGCGGACTACGGAGAGACCCAGTACTTC.

The chain uses TRBV19 and TRBJ1-5; TRBD1 is a possible D gene (6 bases). The V gene's germline CDR1 is LNHDA and CDR2 SQIVND (reference sequence). V gave up 5 bases and J gave up 9 bases, with 14 bases separating them. The CDR3 spans 13 residues. CDR3 protein: CASSSTGLPPQHF. The DNA for the CDR3 is TGTGCCAGTAGTTCAACAGGGTTACCGCCCCAGCATTTT.

This rearrangement joins TRBV9 to TRBJ1-4; D not resolved. Germline CDR1 reads SGDLS; CDR2 reads YYNGEE. The germline V and J ends were trimmed by 0 bases and 2 bases, with 11 bases remaining between them. The CDR3 covers 16 residues. CDR3 region: CASSVGIEGTNEKLFF. For the CDR3, the DNA is TGTGCCAGCAGCGTAGGGATAGAGGGCACTAATGAAAAACTGTTTTTT.

The rearrangement uses TRBV25-1 and TRBJ1-1; D unclear. Looked up from germline, CDR1 is MGHDK and CDR2 is SYGVNS. The CDR3 loop spans 16 amino acids. V was clipped by 4 bases and J by 4 bases, with 19 bases between them. The CDR3 DNA follows: TGTGCCAGCAGTGGCCCTAAACTTGGGCGGGGCACTGAAGCTTTCTTT. It translates to CASSGPKLGRGTEAFF.

The V gene is TRBV4-1, the J gene TRBJ2-2; no clear D gene. Germline V lookup: CDR1 MGHRA, CDR2 YSYEKL. CDR3 length equals 14 residues. Between the trimmed V and J ends, which lost 4 bases and 2 bases, there was a span of 8 bases. The CDR3 DNA sequence: TGCGCCAGCAGCCTAAACAAAAACACCGGGGAGCTGTTTTTT. It codes for CASSLNKNTGELFF.

The CDR3 nucleotides are TGTGCCAGCAGCTCCCAGGGGATAAGCAATCAGCCCCAGCATTTT. It is translated as CASSSQGISNQPQHF. This chain links TRBV7-9 with TRBJ1-5, with D perhaps TRBD1 (6 bases). Germline CDR1 and CDR2: SEHNR and FQNEAQ (reference sequence). V was pared by 4 bases and J by 1 base, with 11 bases between. The CDR3 consists of 15 residues.

The rearrangement joins TRBV28 to TRBJ1-2; D gene ambiguous. CDR1 MDHEN and CDR2 SYDVKM come from the germline V gene. V was shortened by 11 bases and J by 2 bases, with 12 bases between the two germline ends. This CDR3 region has 12 residues. CDR3 in amino acids: CASMQLNYGYTF. Here the CDR3 DNA reads TGTGCCTCGATGCAGTTGAACTATGGCTACACCTTC.

This clone was detected only once. The rearrangement joins TRBV28 to TRBJ2-7; D remains unclear. Germline CDR1 MDHEN, CDR2 SYDVKM. The CDR3 loop spans 14 amino acids. Trimming shortened V by 3 bases and J by 2 bases, and 11 bases separated the two germline ends. CDR3: CASSLATPPYEQYF. CDR3 nucleotides: TGTGCCAGCAGTTTGGCGACTCCTCCCTACGAGCAGTACTTC.

As DNA, the CDR3 is TGCGCCAGCAGCCCCGGGACAGGGGGTCAGAGAGATACGCAGTATTTT. This codes for CASSPGTGGQRDTQYF. The V and J genes are TRBV5-1 and TRBJ2-3, with 11 bases aligning to TRBD1. The V gene end was trimmed by 4 bases and the J gene end by 5 bases; junction bases not matched to a gene: 9. Germline CDR1 SGHRS, CDR2 YFSETQ. This CDR3 comprises 16 residues.

The chain is built from TRBV5-1 and TRBJ1-2, with D possibly TRBD1 on 5 matching bases. Germline values: CDR1 SGHRS, CDR2 YFSETQ. Between the trimmed V and J ends, which lost 0 bases and 4 bases, there was a span of 10 bases. This CDR3 contains 14 residues. In nucleotides, the CDR3 is TGCGCCAGCAGCTTGGAGACAGCATCCTATGGCTACACCTTC. This codes for CASSLETASYGYTF.

This clone was detected only once. The V and J genes are TRBV7-6 and TRBJ1-4; 8 bases map to TRBD1. Germline V CDR1 and CDR2: SGHVS, FNYEAQ. There are 15 residues in the CDR3. Trimming at V came to 5 bases and at J to 2 bases, leaving 4 bases not matched to a gene. The CDR3 DNA sequence: TGTGCCAGCAGCAAGACAGGGGACACTAATGAAAAACTGTTTTTT. Translation: CASSKTGDTNEKLFF.

This chain connects TRBV19 to TRBJ1-5; possible D gene TRBD1, 5 bases. The CDR3 runs 15 residues. Trimming left V 7 bases short and J 4 bases short, with 17 bases between. Germline-derived CDR1 and CDR2 are LNHDA and SQIVND (reference sequence). CDR3 sequence reads: CASNGQRGRNQPQHF. For the CDR3, the DNA is TGTGCCAGTAACGGCCAAAGGGGTCGAAATCAGCCCCAGCATTTT.

The V and J genes are TRBV28 and TRBJ2-7; possibly TRBD1 for D (5 bases). Per germline, CDR1 MDHEN and CDR2 SYDVKM. The CDR3 is 14 amino acids. The V end lost 2 bases, the J end lost 2 bases, and 10 bases lay between the germline ends. The CDR3 spells CASSLEDSPYEQYF. The DNA of the CDR3 is TGTGCCAGCAGTTTAGAAGACAGTCCCTACGAGCAGTACTTC.

The rearrangement uses TRBV15 and TRBJ2-1, with D possibly TRBD2 on 5 matching bases. Germline V CDR1 and CDR2: LNHNV, YYDKDF (reference sequence). The CDR3 spans 14 residues. V was pared by 5 bases and J by 4 bases, with 12 bases between. The CDR3 spells CATSATRNYNEQFF. CDR3 in DNA: TGTGCCACCAGCGCAACTAGGAATTACAATGAGCAGTTCTTC.

This clone was picked up one time. The chain uses TRBV10-3 and TRBJ1-4; D is possibly TRBD1 (6 bases). The germline V gene encodes CDR1 ENHRY and CDR2 SYGVKD. Trimming left V 8 bases short and J 8 bases short, with 18 bases between. The CDR3 length is 14 residues. CDR3 DNA: TGTGCCATCGGATCAGGGGCCCTGGGGGAAAAACTGTTTTTT. It is translated as CAIGSGALGEKLFF.

The chain links TRBV2 to TRBJ2-7, with D possibly TRBD2 on 6 matching bases. Germline V gene sequence: CDR1 SNHLY, CDR2 FYNNEI. Trimming left V 4 bases short and J 3 bases short, with 13 bases between. CDR3 length equals 14 residues. DNA of the CDR3: TGTGCCAGCAGTGCTTCGACGGGGGACTACGAGCAGTACTTC. Its protein product is CASSASTGDYEQYF.

In the case of this clone: At one end the junction does not follow the germline gene, possibly because of a read error. The chain links TRBV15 to TRBJ1-5, with D possibly TRBD1 on 5 matching bases. Germline V CDR1 and CDR2: LNHNV, YYDKDF (reference sequence). The CDR3 extends over 14 amino acids. The DNA for the CDR3 is TGTGCCACCAGCATCAGGGAAGTGGGTCAGCTCCAGCATTTT. Amino acids: CATSIREVGQLQHF.

This clone is a singleton in its sample. The chain uses TRBV14 and TRBJ2-1, with D possibly TRBD2 on 6 matching bases. Germline V lookup: CDR1 SGHDN, CDR2 FVKESK. The CDR3 totals 16 residues. V was shortened by 8 bases and J by 7 bases, with 24 bases between the two germline ends. The CDR3 coding sequence is TGTGCCAGCTCGATGGGACTCCCTTACCCGGCTAATGAGCAGTTCTTC. Protein sequence: CASSMGLPYPANEQFF. Complete variable domain (other parts from reference TRBV14 and TRBJ2-1): EAGVTQFPSHSVIEKGQTVTLRCDPISGHDNLYWYRRVMGKEIKFLLHFVKESKQDESGMPNNRFLAERTGGTYSTLKVQPAELEDSGVYFCASSMGLPYPANEQFFGPGTRLTVL.

The CDR3 here is CASSSNPRTGGAYEQYF. Here the CDR3 DNA reads TGTGCCAGCAGCTCCAATCCCAGGACAGGGGGCGCCTACGAGCAGTACTTC. V gene TRBV27 combines with J gene TRBJ2-7; 11 bases are a match to TRBD1. The junction had 12 bases not matched to a gene; V was cut back by 6 bases and J by 2 bases. Germline values: CDR1 MNHEY, CDR2 SMNVEV (reference sequence). The CDR3 sequence is 17 residues long.

This chain joins TRBV27 and TRBJ1-2, with 8 bases aligning to TRBD1. Trimming cost V 4 bases and J 4 bases; bases outside gene matches: 8. The CDR3 extends over 15 amino acids. Germline lookup yields CDR1 MNHEY and CDR2 SMNVEV (reference sequence). CDR3 amino acids: CASSSPRGQGYGYTF. The CDR3 coding sequence is TGTGCCAGCAGTTCCCCCCGCGGACAGGGCTATGGCTACACCTTC.

A few counts support this clone. The chain's CDR3 is CASSPPGTGGPYEQYF. The CDR3 region has the DNA TGTGCCAGCTCACCACCAGGGACAGGGGGTCCCTACGAGCAGTACTTC. V usage is TRBV18 and J usage is TRBJ2-7, with TRBD1 matching over 11 bases. Looked up from germline, CDR1 is KGHSH and CDR2 is LQKENI. The V segment lost 0 bases and the J segment 2 bases; nucleotides outside the gene matches: 3. The CDR3 consists of 16 residues.

The chain carries TRBV27 and TRBJ2-7; D is perhaps TRBD1 (5 bases). Germline V gene lookup returns CDR1 MNHEY and CDR2 SMNVEV (reference sequence). V lost 2 bases and J 3 bases, leaving 23 bases between the germline ends. The CDR3 has 18 amino acids. CDR3 protein: CASSLRGLMFSSIYEQYF. CDR3 bases: TGTGCCAGCAGTTTAAGGGGTTTGATGTTTTCAAGCATCTACGAGCAGTACTTC.

The chain links TRBV7-2 to TRBJ2-5, with a tentative D call TRBD1 (6 bases). This CDR3 comprises 17 residues. Per the germline V gene, CDR1 is SGHTA and CDR2 is FQGNSA. The V and J ends lost 1 base and 2 bases respectively, with 17 bases between them. CDR3 residues: CASSLGAWGPSQETQYF. The CDR3 DNA sequence: TGTGCCAGCAGCTTAGGGGCGTGGGGGCCGTCTCAAGAGACCCAGTACTTC.

The genes are TRBV7-2 and TRBJ1-5; TRBD1 is a possible D gene (6 bases). CDR3 size: 13 residues. Trimming took off 5 bases at V and 5 bases at J, with 10 bases between the two ends. The germline V gene encodes CDR1 SGHTA and CDR2 FQGNSA. CDR3 amino acids: CASSPQGYQPQHF. The CDR3 bases are TGTGCCAGCAGCCCACAGGGATATCAGCCCCAGCATTTT.

Worth noting for this clone: It may be a read error: a sequence one base away is much more abundant. The chain's CDR3 is CASSPYTEAFF. As DNA, the CDR3 is TGTGCCAGCAGCCCCTACACTGAAGCTTTCTTT. The chain couples TRBV7-8 to TRBJ1-1; no definite D call. CDR3 length equals 11 residues. Germline values: CDR1 SGHVS, CDR2 FQNEAQ. Between the trimmed V and J ends, which lost 5 bases and 3 bases, there was a span of 4 bases.

The chain employs TRBV18 and TRBJ1-1, with TRBD1 as a possible D gene (6 bases). The germline V gene encodes CDR1 KGHSH and CDR2 LQKENI. V was clipped by 2 bases and J by 1 base, with 8 bases between them. This CDR3 comprises 14 residues. CDR3 in DNA: TGTGCCAGCTCACCAGGACAGTCGAACACTGAAGCTTTCTTT. It codes for CASSPGQSNTEAFF.

The chain carries TRBV5-1 and TRBJ2-1, with TRBD1 identical over 7 bases. J gave up 3 bases and V 4 bases, and 7 bases lay outside the gene matches. Germline V gene sequence: CDR1 SGHRS, CDR2 YFSETQ. The CDR3 consists of 15 residues. The CDR3 spells CASSPGGVNYNEQFF. Written as DNA, the CDR3 is TGCGCCAGCAGCCCAGGGGGAGTTAACTACAATGAGCAGTTCTTC. Combining the CDR3 with reference TRBV5-1 and TRBJ2-1 gives the whole variable domain KAGVTQTPRYLIKTRGQQVTLSCSPISGHRSVSWYQQTPGQGLQFLFEYFSETQRNKGNFPGRFSGRQFSNSRSEMNVSTLELGDSALYLCASSPGGVNYNEQFFGPGTRLTVL.